The 26 T cell receptor beta chains in this list originate from one sample, sequenced in a study of T cells in Graves' hyperthyroidism and ophthalmopathy. TCR beta CDR3 sequences were amplified from RNA transcripts. First-round RT-PCR targeting the TCR CDR3 was performed with the HTBI primer set. TCRdb re-derived calls from the multiplex PCR reads in MiXCR, one entry per CDR3 protein. The data show hundreds of thousands of distinct CDR3 sequences, with 45% seen just once and approximately 6.8% held by the top ten. The sample comprised peripheral blood or thyroid tissue (not recorded which). These TCRs come from an adult man with Graves' disease, either hyperthyroidism or ophthalmopathy (not recorded which).

On this clonotype: At one boundary the junction diverges from the germline segment, which might be a read error. J is TRBJ1-2 and V is TRBV2; a weak D match, TRBD1 (6 bases). Germline V gene lookup returns CDR1 SNHLY and CDR2 FYNNEI. This CDR3 contains 15 residues. The DNA for the CDR3 is TGTGCCAGCAGTGCAGAGGCAGGGGTTGACTATGGCCACACCTTC. Its translation: CASSAEAGVDYGHTF.

In its sample, this clonotype was seen many times. CDR3 coding DNA: TGTGCCAGCGGGCACGGCGGGGAGCTGTTTTTT. It yields the protein CASGHGGELFF. The chain couples TRBV7-3 to TRBJ2-2; D call uncertain. CDR1 and CDR2 from the germline V gene are SGHTA and FQGTGA. V lost 8 bases and J lost 7, with 8 bases in between. The CDR3 contains 11 residues.

The J gene is TRBJ2-1, the V gene TRBV15; 7 bases are a match to TRBD2. The CDR3 loop spans 13 amino acids. With V trimmed by 0 bases and J by 10 bases, 3 bases remained unmatched. Per the germline V gene, CDR1 is LNHNV and CDR2 is YYDKDF (reference sequence). CDR3 sequence (DNA): TGTGCCACCAGCAGAGATCAGGGAGGGGAGCAGTTCTTC. Protein sequence: CATSRDQGGEQFF.

In this sample, this clonotype turned up many times. V and J are TRBV2 and TRBJ2-5; weak D call: TRBD1 (5 bases). Trimming took 7 bases from V and 2 from J, leaving 11 bases between them. The CDR3 contains 13 residues. Per the germline V gene, CDR1 is SNHLY and CDR2 is FYNNEI. CDR3 loop: CASKDRHQETQYF. The CDR3 DNA reads as TGTGCCAGCAAAGACAGACATCAAGAGACCCAGTACTTC.

This clonotype occurred many times. The rearrangement joins TRBV19 to TRBJ1-4; perhaps TRBD1 as D (5 bases). The CDR3 sequence is 14 residues long. Trimming removed 5 bases at V and 11 bases at J, with 18 bases between. Germline V gives CDR1 LNHDA, CDR2 SQIVND (reference sequence). The CDR3 region has the DNA TGTGCCAGTAGTGTTCCCGGGGCCGAGGGGAAACTGTTTTTT. Protein: CASSVPGAEGKLFF.

The chain is built from TRBV24-1 and TRBJ2-2, with 8 bases that match TRBD1. The V segment lost 1 base and the J segment 7 bases; nucleotides outside the gene matches: 7. The germline V gene encodes CDR1 KGHDR and CDR2 SFDVKD. The CDR3 has 16 amino acids. In DNA form, the CDR3 reads TGTGCCACCAGTGATTTAAGCCAGGGGGCAAGCGGGGAGCTGTTTTTT. Translation: CATSDLSQGASGELFF.

V is TRBV25-1 and J is TRBJ1-2; D is undetermined. The CDR3 loop spans 11 amino acids. Germline V gene lookup returns CDR1 MGHDK and CDR2 SYGVNS. Trimming removed 6 bases from V and 6 bases from J, with 8 bases in between. CDR3 sequence reads: CASRAGHGYTF. In DNA form, the CDR3 reads TGTGCCAGCAGGGCCGGGCATGGCTACACCTTC.

The gene calls are TRBV29-1 and TRBJ2-2; possible D gene TRBD1, 5 bases. The CDR3 is made up of 12 amino acids. Trimming removed 4 bases at V and 7 bases at J, with 10 bases between. CDR1 is SQVTM and CDR2 is ANQGSEA in the germline V gene. The CDR3 nucleotides read TGCAGCGTTGTAGTGCAGGGCGGGGAGCTGTTTTTT. Translation: CSVVVQGGELFF.

The V gene is TRBV2, the J gene TRBJ2-2, with D unresolved. In germline, CDR1 is SNHLY, CDR2 FYNNEI. The CDR3 runs to 15 residues. Trimming pared 5 bases from V and 7 bases from J, leaving 17 bases between. The CDR3 nucleotides read TGTGCCAGCAGTACTCCGCAGGTGAAGGGCGGGGAGCTGTTTTTT. Translation gives CASSTPQVKGGELFF.

In this sample, this clonotype turned up once. The genes are TRBV5-1 and TRBJ2-6, with 11 bases fitting TRBD1. Germline CDR1 and CDR2: SGHRS and YFSETQ. V gave up 5 bases and J gave up 2 bases; unmatched junction bases: 6. The CDR3 spans 17 residues. The CDR3 coding sequence is TGCGCCAGCAGTGCCGGGACAGGGGGAGCTGGGGCCAACGTCCTGACTTTC. Translating it yields CASSAGTGGAGANVLTF.

The V and J genes are TRBV20-1 and TRBJ1-4, with D unresolved. This CDR3 contains 12 residues. V gave up 0 bases and J gave up 9 bases, with 8 bases separating them. Germline CDR1 and CDR2: DFQATT and SNEGSKA (reference sequence). CDR3 sequence (DNA): TGCAGTGCTAGAGACGTGGGGAAAAAACTGTTTTTT. As protein: CSARDVGKKLFF.

The J gene is TRBJ1-2, the V gene TRBV10-3; the D gene is possibly TRBD1 (5 bases). The V gene's germline CDR1 is ENHRY and CDR2 SYGVKD. This CDR3 comprises 14 residues. The ends were cut back, 2 bases at V and 7 bases at J, with 14 bases in the middle. The CDR3 DNA follows: TGTGCCATCAGTGAGCCTCAGGGCATTGGTGGCTACACCTTC. Residues: CAISEPQGIGGYTF.

The table lists this clonotype with many counts. The chain recombines TRBV7-9 with TRBJ2-7, with 7 bases fitting TRBD2. J was trimmed by 5 bases and V by 6 bases; bases with no gene match: 4. Per the germline V gene, CDR1 is SEHNR and CDR2 is FQNEAQ (reference sequence). CDR3 length: 12 amino acids. The CDR3 DNA reads TGTGCCAGCAGGCGGGGGACCCACGAGCAGTACTTC. This sequence encodes CASRRGTHEQYF.

This clonotype showed up just once. This chain uses TRBV29-1 with TRBJ1-6; 9 nucleotides match TRBD1. The CDR3 length is 16 residues. Germline V CDR1 and CDR2: SQVTM, ANQGSEA. With 4 bases clipped from V and 8 bases from J, the junction kept 12 bases outside the gene matches. The CDR3 sequence: CSVGNLGTGIDSPLHF. CDR3 in DNA: TGCAGCGTTGGAAATTTAGGGACAGGGATCGATTCACCCCTCCACTTT. Looking up the rest from reference TRBV29-1 and TRBJ1-6 gives the full variable domain: SAVISQKPSRDICQRGTSLTIQCQVDSQVTMMFWYRQQPGQSLTLIATANQGSEATYESGFVIDKFPISRPNLTFSTLTVSNMSPEDSSIYLCSVGNLGTGIDSPLHFGNGTRLTVT.

The chain employs TRBV29-1 and TRBJ1-3; D is unclear. CDR3 size: 12 residues. The V gene's germline CDR1 is SQVTM and CDR2 ANQGSEA. V gave up 8 bases and J gave up 0 bases, with 8 bases separating them. The CDR3 sequence: CSSQASGNTIYF. In DNA form, the CDR3 reads TGCAGCTCACAAGCCTCTGGAAACACCATATATTTT.

The rearrangement uses TRBV5-1 and TRBJ2-2, with TRBD2 matching over 8 bases. CDR3 length equals 16 residues. In germline, CDR1 is SGHRS, CDR2 YFSETQ. The J segment lost 5 bases and the V segment lost 0 bases, leaving 6 bases of the junction unmatched. DNA of the CDR3: TGCGCCAGCAGCTTGGTCGCGGGAGGAGGGACCGGGGAGCTGTTTTTT. It translates to CASSLVAGGGTGELFF.

This clonotype was counted many times. The V call is TRBV10-3, the J call TRBJ1-2, with 11 nucleotides matching TRBD1. The CDR3 contains 14 residues. Trimming cost V 4 bases and J 7 bases; bases outside gene matches: 5. Per the germline V gene, CDR1 is ENHRY and CDR2 is SYGVKD. As DNA, the CDR3 is TGTGCCATCAGTGCAGGACAGGGGGCGTTTGGCTACACCTTC. Protein sequence: CAISAGQGAFGYTF.

This clonotype was observed many times. This rearrangement joins TRBV29-1 to TRBJ2-5; a weak D match, TRBD2 (6 bases). Trimming removed 3 bases from V and 3 bases from J, with 11 bases in between. The CDR3 is 13 residues long. Germline V gene data show CDR1 as SQVTM and CDR2 as ANQGSEA. The CDR3 DNA reads TGCAGCGTTGATCTAGCGAGAAAAGAGACCCAGTACTTC. Its protein product is CSVDLARKETQYF.

This chain connects TRBV7-8 to TRBJ1-4; 7 nucleotides agree with TRBD1. The CDR3 is 15 residues long. V was clipped by 5 bases and J by 1 base; unmatched bases: 4. The germline V gene encodes CDR1 SGHVS and CDR2 FQNEAQ. The CDR3 DNA is TGTGCCAGCAGCCATCGACAGGGAACTAATGAAAAACTGTTTTTT. As protein: CASSHRQGTNEKLFF.

This clonotype appeared a single time. V and J are TRBV6-5 and TRBJ1-1, with D possibly matching TRBD1 (6 bases). Trimming took off 5 bases at V and 6 bases at J, with 16 bases between the two ends. CDR1 MNHEY and CDR2 SVGAGI come from the germline V gene. This CDR3 has 14 residues. For the CDR3, the DNA is TGTGCCAGCAGTCCCAAGACAGGAGTGGCTGAAGCTTTCTTT. As protein: CASSPKTGVAEAFF.

The chain couples TRBV10-3 to TRBJ2-5; D possibly corresponds to TRBD2 (6 bases). CDR3 size: 14 residues. V lost 3 bases and J lost 5, with 13 bases in between. CDR1 and CDR2 (germline): ENHRY, SYGVKD. CDR3 amino acids: CAISDRRAGETQYF. The CDR3 bases are TGTGCCATCAGTGATCGACGTGCGGGGGAGACCCAGTACTTC.

The J gene is TRBJ1-6, the V gene TRBV7-4; 12 nucleotides align to TRBD1. The length of the CDR3 is 17 residues. The junction had 9 bases not matched to a gene; V was cut back by 5 bases and J by 7 bases. The germline CDR1 and CDR2 sequences are SGHVT and SQSDAQ. The CDR3: CASSPRDRGLGNSPLHF. The CDR3 region has the DNA TGTGCCAGCAGCCCCCGGGACAGGGGGCTCGGGAATTCACCCCTCCACTTT.

As concerns this clonotype: One end of the junction is discordant with germline, which a read error may explain. The chain links TRBV29-1 to TRBJ2-5; 12 bases are shared with TRBD2. Germline assignment: CDR1 SQVTM and CDR2 ANQGSEA. The CDR3 sequence is 12 residues long. Written as DNA, the CDR3 is TGTGCCACAACGACTAGCGGGGGGACCCAGTACTTC. Translation: CATTTSGGTQYF.

This chain uses TRBV6-5 with TRBJ2-7; tentative D call: TRBD1 (6 bases). The CDR3 runs to 16 residues. V lost 6 bases to trimming and J lost 3 bases, with 21 bases between them. Germline assignment: CDR1 MNHEY and CDR2 SVGAGI. In DNA, the CDR3 is TGTGCCAGCAGCCCTTACCGGGCAGGGGATCACTACGAGCAGTACTTC. Amino acid sequence: CASSPYRAGDHYEQYF.

As DNA, the CDR3 is TGTGCCAGCAGCTGGGGGACAGTTCGGGGAATGGAGGAAAAACTGTTTTTT. This codes for CASSWGTVRGMEEKLFF. The chain is built from TRBV5-4 and TRBJ1-4; 7 nucleotides line up with TRBD1. Trimming at V came to 3 bases and at J to 8 bases, leaving 16 bases not matched to a gene. The germline V gene encodes CDR1 SGHNT and CDR2 YYREEE (reference sequence). CDR3 length: 17 residues.

About this clonotype itself: A read error may be the cause here, since a much bigger clone is one base away. The final CDR3 position lacks the conserved phenylalanine or tryptophan, pointing to a likely read error. J is TRBJ1-2 and V is TRBV9, with TRBD1 as a possible D gene (5 bases). Trimming cost V 8 bases and J 8 bases, with 10 bases left between them. The CDR3 is 10 residues long. Germline CDR1 and CDR2: SGDLS and YYNGEE. CDR3 bases: TGTGCCAGTTCAGGGAAAGGCTACACCCTC. This sequence encodes CASSGKGYTL.